The clone carrying this T cell receptor beta chain appeared a single time. This sample stems from a study of blood T cell repertoires in COVID-19. Study background: The analysed material was cDNA or gDNA that came from T cells, B-cell-depleted T cells, or PBMCs.

Per the authors' pipeline: Reference gene primer amplification gave nucleated cell count estimates. Some clones are missing from TCRdb's copy, which holds only in-frame ones; the method was immunoSEQ multiplex PCR. That table gives V, J and clone size, and the DNA gave D and trimming. This table holds tens of thousands of clones, over 75% found once. The CDR3 is made up of 15 amino acids. V shed 6 bases and J shed 4 bases, with 19 bases lying between them. The germline gives CDR1 MNHEY, CDR2 SVGAGI. The V call is TRBV6-5, the J call TRBJ2-7; maybe TRBD2 (6 bases). The TCR originated in a human donor in a cohort sampled during active COVID-19. Sequencing was performed on peripheral blood. CDR3 protein: CASRRRELRGYEQYF. The CDR3 bases are TGTGCCAGCAGGCGGCGGGAACTTAGAGGGTACGAGCAGTACTTC.